This T cell receptor beta chain derives from a study of CD8+ T cells in alopecia areata. Trimming left V 8 bases short and J 0 bases short, with 8 bases between. This CDR3 contains 13 residues. In germline, CDR1 is SEHNR, CDR2 FQNEAQ (reference sequence). In each case, RNA was isolated and then reverse transcribed into cDNA as the sequencing template. The method was immunoSEQ multiplex PCR; TCRdb's version includes in-frame clones alone and lacks a portion of them. The repertoire consists of about 140,000 clones, with about 54% occurring once and the leading ten covering about 4.3%. J is TRBJ2-4 and V is TRBV7-9; D gene uncertain. The source of this sequence is a human donor in good health. Material for sequencing was CD4+ T cells sorted from blood. The CDR3 DNA follows: TGTGCCAGCGGTCAACTAGCCAAAAACATTCAGTACTTC. Its protein product is CASGQLAKNIQYF.